These 12 T cell receptor beta chains were sequenced from one sample in a study of T-cell reconstitution after alpha-beta-depleted transplantation in children. Preparation of the TCRbeta library was carried out with unique molecular identifiers. MiXCR, run by TCRdb on the PCR reads, gives a single entry per CDR3 protein. The data contain 600,000 to 700,000 distinct CDR3 sequences, around 13% of them seen just once; the ten biggest clones take up around 0.76%. Sample: PBMCs, taken before TCRalphabeta/CD19-depleted stem cell transplant. The receptors shown here come from a girl aged 2-10 years with congenital amegakaryocytic thrombocytopenia, due to receive a stem cell transplant.

This clonotype occurred many times. This chain connects TRBV4-1 to TRBJ1-5; TRBD1 is a possible D gene (6 bases). CDR3 length: 14 residues. CDR1 MGHRA and CDR2 YSYEKL come from the germline V gene. Trimming shortened V by 4 bases and J by 3 bases, and 10 bases separated the two germline ends. CDR3 bases: TGCGCCAGCAGCCGCGGACAGTTCAATCAGCCCCAGCATTTT. This translates into CASSRGQFNQPQHF.

This clonotype was seen more than once but under ten times. The genes are TRBV6-5 and TRBJ2-5; D is possibly TRBD1 (6 bases). The CDR3 totals 15 residues. In germline, CDR1 is MNHEY, CDR2 SVGAGI. V gave up 2 bases and J gave up 1 base, with 11 bases separating them. This chain's CDR3 is CASSYNRETQETQYF. The CDR3 nucleotides read TGTGCCAGCAGTTACAACAGGGAAACCCAAGAGACCCAGTACTTC.

The V gene is TRBV6-2 or TRBV6-3, the J gene TRBJ2-2; 12 bases align to TRBD2. The CDR3 covers 16 residues. Germline lookup yields CDR1 MNHEY and CDR2 SVGEGT. V lost 6 bases, J lost 4 bases, and 6 bases stayed unmatched. The DNA of the CDR3 is TGTGCCAGCAGACCCTTACTAGCGGGAGGCACCGGGGAGCTGTTTTTT. Its translation: CASRPLLAGGTGELFF.

This clonotype was seen at least ten times. DNA for the CDR3: TGTGCCAGCAGCTTCTATTTTTCCCAGGGAGCGGCTGAAGCTTTCTTT. It yields the protein CASSFYFSQGAAEAFF. This chain joins TRBV5-6 and TRBJ1-1; D may be TRBD1 (5 bases). Germline values: CDR1 SGHDT, CDR2 YYEEEE. Trimming cost V 2 bases and J 6 bases, with 20 bases left between them. This CDR3 region has 16 residues.

This clonotype was observed a few times. The genes are TRBV5-6 and TRBJ2-2, with unresolved D. The CDR3 runs to 11 residues. V was pared by 1 base and J by 8 bases, with 3 bases between. Germline lookup yields CDR1 SGHDT and CDR2 YYEEEE. The chain's CDR3 is CASSLKGELFF. CDR3 sequence (DNA): TGTGCCAGCAGCTTGAAGGGGGAGCTGTTTTTT.

This clonotype was found many times. The chain links TRBV5-1 to TRBJ2-1, with D uncertain. The CDR3 contains 13 residues. Germline values: CDR1 SGHRS, CDR2 YFSETQ. Trimming took 1 base from V and 7 from J, leaving 9 bases between them. The CDR3 loop reads CASSLSWGNEQFF. In DNA form, the CDR3 reads TGCGCCAGCAGCTTGTCTTGGGGAAATGAGCAGTTCTTC.

This clonotype was picked up many times. The rearrangement links TRBV20-1 to TRBJ2-1; 7 nucleotides match TRBD2. After removal of 0 bases from V and 4 bases from J, the junction contained 12 bases not matched to a gene. Germline CDR1 is DFQATT and CDR2 is SNEGSKA (reference sequence). The CDR3 length is 17 residues. CDR3 DNA: TGCAGTGCTAGAGATAAAGCATGGGCGGGAGTGTACAATGAGCAGTTCTTC. Translation: CSARDKAWAGVYNEQFF.

V usage is TRBV29-1 and J usage is TRBJ2-5, with 11 bases aligning to TRBD2. The CDR3 covers 14 residues. Germline CDR1 reads SQVTM; CDR2 reads ANQGSEA. J lost 2 bases, V lost 7 bases, and 6 bases had no gene match. The CDR3 nucleotides read TGCAGCGGGACGACTAGCGGGGTACAAGAGACCCAGTACTTC. Translating it yields CSGTTSGVQETQYF.

CDR3 sequence reads: CASSPYRVETQYF. The CDR3 coding sequence is TGTGCCAGCTCACCATACAGGGTGGAAACCCAGTACTTC. The chain links TRBV18 to TRBJ2-5; possibly TRBD1 for D (6 bases). This CDR3 is built from 13 residues. The V end lost 2 bases, the J end lost 8 bases, and 12 bases lay between the germline ends. Germline V gives CDR1 KGHSH, CDR2 LQKENI.

This clonotype was detected ten times or more. The CDR3 sequence is CSARDVRNEGAFLETQYF. CDR3 bases: TGCAGTGCTAGAGATGTACGCAACGAGGGGGCTTTTTTAGAGACCCAGTACTTC. The V call is TRBV20-1, the J call TRBJ2-5; 7 nucleotides match TRBD1. V lost 0 bases to trimming and J lost 4 bases; unmatched junction nucleotides: 17. Germline-derived CDR1 and CDR2 are DFQATT and SNEGSKA (reference sequence). The CDR3 has 18 residues.

This clonotype was detected ten times or more. The chain recombines TRBV5-1 with TRBJ2-4; D is possibly TRBD2 (5 bases). V dropped 3 bases and J dropped 6 bases, with 13 bases sitting between them. Germline V gene lookup returns CDR1 SGHRS and CDR2 YFSETQ. The CDR3 is 14 amino acids. CDR3 amino acids: CASSSTEGGNIQYF. CDR3 nucleotide sequence: TGCGCCAGCAGCTCGACCGAGGGCGGAAACATTCAGTACTTC.

This clonotype was recorded many times. V and J are TRBV20-1 and TRBJ1-1; D is ambiguous. V lost 2 bases, J lost 7 bases, and 17 bases lay in between. This CDR3 is built from 14 residues. The germline V gene has CDR1 DFQATT and CDR2 SNEGSKA (reference sequence). CDR3 sequence reads: CSARKLVEVGEAFF. As DNA, the CDR3 is TGCAGTGCTAGAAAACTGGTCGAGGTGGGTGAAGCTTTCTTT.